One T cell receptor beta chain is described in this entry. Germline V gives CDR1 SGHRS, CDR2 YFSETQ. Unmatched junction bases numbered 3, after V lost 0 bases and J lost 4 bases. The CDR3 spans 15 residues. The sample belongs to a study of blood T cell repertoires in COVID-19. Across the study: Acute and convalescent COVID-19 samples came from the United States, Italy and Spain. Sources were T cells, B-cell-depleted T cells, or PBMCs; the material itself was cDNA or gDNA.

In the study's own analysis: For nucleated cells, counts were estimated from reference gene primer amplification. Clones were sequenced by immunoSEQ multiplex PCR, and TCRdb holds only the in-frame ones, with some missing. V, J and clone size reflect that table, while D and trimming were determined from the DNA. The sample comprises under 150,000 clones, roughly 79% of which are singletons, and 11% rests with the top ten. Sequencing was performed on peripheral blood. The source is a human donor in a cohort sampled during active COVID-19. The chain is built from TRBV5-1 and TRBJ1-5, with 8 bases identical to TRBD1. The CDR3 loop is CASSLEGTGNQPQHF. CDR3 in DNA: TGCGCCAGCAGCTTGGAGGGGACAGGAAATCAGCCCCAGCATTTT.